This T cell receptor beta chain was identified during a study of CD8 T cells in Susac syndrome. An input of about 0.5 to 1 ug of RNA was subjected to reverse transcription using random hexamers. The TCR beta CDR3 was amplified by immunoSEQ multiplex PCR across 54 Vbeta, 13 Jbeta. MiXCR, applied by TCRdb to the immunoSEQ multiplex PCR reads, yields one record per CDR3 protein. The repertoire holds 400,000 or so distinct CDR3 sequences, with more than 70% as singletons. Sequencing of TCR beta was carried out in blood CD8+ and CD4+ T cells. The CDR3 length is 12 residues. Trimming left V 7 bases short and J 3 bases short, with 10 bases between. Looked up from germline, CDR1 is MNHEY and CDR2 is SVGEGT.

The chain employs TRBV6-2 or TRBV6-3 and TRBJ2-7, with D perhaps TRBD2 (5 bases). Material for sequencing was CD8+ T cells from PBMCs. The origin of this receptor is a human donor with multiple sclerosis. CDR3 in DNA: TGTGCCAGCACCGTCGGGGACTACGAGCAGTACTTC. It translates to CASTVGDYEQYF.